Sequencing of this T cell receptor beta chain was carried out in a study of shared clonotypes between healthy human individuals. At deep level, the assay was performed. Original processing notes: Filtering of immunoSEQ junctional sequences could not match full-length read filtering. Assay used: immunoSEQ multiplex PCR; TCRdb lists only in-frame clones, some missing. That table furnishes V, J and clone size, whereas the DNA furnished D and trimming. The sample lists 1,400,000 or so clones, approximately 98.5% occurring once. Of note for this clone: Its matching antigen is unknown.

Findings and caveats of the study: Generation probability values for non-shared clonotypes were lower than those for clonotypes shared by all four donors.

The CDR3 is made up of 16 amino acids. In germline, CDR1 is GTSNPN, CDR2 SVGIG (reference sequence). Trimming shortened V by 2 bases and J by 0 bases, and 16 bases separated the two germline ends. The chain joins TRBV30 to TRBJ1-2; possible D gene TRBD1, 6 bases. This receptor was obtained from a man aged 25 to 45 in good health. The sequenced sample consisted of naive CD4+ T cells sorted from blood. Subset here: CD45RA+ positively selected. The CDR3 DNA sequence: TGTGCCTGGAGTCAGAGGGGGGGACATACTAACTATGGCTACACCTTC. Amino acid sequence: CAWSQRGGHTNYGYTF.